The clone carrying this TCR beta chain was seen a handful of times. Antigen specificity is unknown. Germline V lookup: CDR1 LNHDA, CDR2 SQIVND (reference sequence). The CDR3 runs 14 residues. The ends lost 5 bases at V and 7 bases at J; junction bases unmatched: 3. TCRdb reprocessed the RT-PCR reads via MiXCR and lists one record per CDR3 protein. Of around 530,000 distinct CDR3 sequences in the sample, 12% are singletons; the top ten hold roughly 10%. This sample was taken from a study of response to subunit inactivated influenza vaccine. Study results and limitations: New T cells are recruited in small numbers by each seasonal influenza vaccination, according to the authors' suggestion.

The chain is built from TRBV19 and TRBJ1-6, with TRBD1 identical over 9 bases. The TCR originated in a man in his fifties who received an inactivated influenza vaccine. The sample in question was PBMCs from blood, obtained on the day of vaccination. Written as DNA, the CDR3 is TGTGCCAGTAGTGGACAGGGGAAGAATTCACCCCTCCACTTT. Its protein is CASSGQGKNSPLHF.